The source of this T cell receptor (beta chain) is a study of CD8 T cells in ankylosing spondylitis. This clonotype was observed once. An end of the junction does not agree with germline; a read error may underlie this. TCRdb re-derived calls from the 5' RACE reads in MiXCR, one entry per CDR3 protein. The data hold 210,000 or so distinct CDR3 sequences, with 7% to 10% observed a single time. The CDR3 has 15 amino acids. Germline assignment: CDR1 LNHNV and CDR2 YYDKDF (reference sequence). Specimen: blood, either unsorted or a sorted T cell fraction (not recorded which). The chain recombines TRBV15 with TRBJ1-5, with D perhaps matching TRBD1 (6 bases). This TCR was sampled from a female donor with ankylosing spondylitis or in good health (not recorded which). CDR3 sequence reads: CATNRDRGSNQPQHF. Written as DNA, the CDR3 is TGTGCCACCAACAGAGATAGGGGGAGCAATCAGCCCCAGCATTTT.